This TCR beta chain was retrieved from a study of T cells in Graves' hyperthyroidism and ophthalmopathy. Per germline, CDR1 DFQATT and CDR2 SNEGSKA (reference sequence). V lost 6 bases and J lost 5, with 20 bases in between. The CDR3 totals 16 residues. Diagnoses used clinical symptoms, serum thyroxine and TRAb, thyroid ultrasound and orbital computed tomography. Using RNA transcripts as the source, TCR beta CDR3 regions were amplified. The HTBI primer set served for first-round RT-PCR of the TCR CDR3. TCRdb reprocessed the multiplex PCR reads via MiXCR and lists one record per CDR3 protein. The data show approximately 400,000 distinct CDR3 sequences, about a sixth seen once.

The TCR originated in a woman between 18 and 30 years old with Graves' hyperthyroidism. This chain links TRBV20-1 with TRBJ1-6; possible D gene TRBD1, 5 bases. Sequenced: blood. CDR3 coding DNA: TGCAGTGCGTACCGGGACGGGGGTAATAATAATTCACCCCTCCACTTT. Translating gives CSAYRDGGNNNSPLHF.